What follows is one T cell receptor (beta chain) and its context. The target of this receptor is not known. No quality values exist for individual bases; no much larger clone is one base distant. Preparation of the library involved PCR. DNA from cultured CD4+ T cells was subjected to TCR sequencing with the Oncomine TCR Beta short-read assay at the Johns Hopkins FTIC core. The QIAamp micro DNA kit was used to extract genomic DNA from the cultured CD4+ T cells. Oncomine TCR Beta libraries from cultured CD4+ T cells were pooled with unique dual indexes and sequenced on an Illumina iSeq 100. The source study handled its data this way. Non-productive sequences were removed, and CDR3s that did not start with C, did not end with F or W, or were shorter than 7 amino acids were discarded. Antigen-specific clonotypes were identified using the MANAFEST web application through comparison of peptide-stimulated wells with reference and other culture wells. An FDR below 0.05, an odds ratio above 5, and a productive frequency above 0.1% in at least two of three replicate wells were required for clones to be considered positive. A clonotype counted as cross-reactive if it showed significant expansion both in the SARS-CoV-2 spike wells and in at least one common cold coronavirus spike condition. CDR3 homology was assessed with Levenshtein distances (stringdist) and unrooted phylogenetic trees (ape) in R version 3.6.1. The public reads were reprocessed in TCRdb via fastp at Q25 and MiXCR, keeping in-frame beta chains. Each CDR3 protein gets just one entry, which takes the most common genes and DNA from the rows behind it. These V and J calls derive from TCRdb rather than the authors' analysis. In all, the sample holds roughly 11,000 distinct CDR3 sequences, and about 44% of those were seen once. The ten largest clonotypes hold 30% to 45% of the sample.

These data come from a study of vaccination and CD4 T cells after COVID-19 (dated by TCRdb to between 2020 and 2023). Regarding the study in general: Every convalescent patient had a positive nasal swab PCR test for SARS-CoV-2, with mild disease in nine patients and severe disease in one. Post-COVID blood samples were collected from convalescent patients a median of around 100 days after diagnosis, with a range of about 35 to 161 days. Post-vaccine blood samples were obtained a median of approximately 74 days after the second vaccine dose, with a range of about 13 to 250 days. Participants received two doses of either the Pfizer-BioNTech BNT162b2 vaccine (n=8) or the Moderna mRNA-1273 vaccine (n=2). As controls, cultures received a CEFX viral epitope pool (the positive control), an HIV-1 Nef peptide pool (the negative control), or no peptide at all. For stimulating the cultures, overlapping spike peptide pools were used, derived from SARS-CoV-2 as well as from the common cold coronaviruses HCoV-NL63, HCoV-OC43 and HCoV-229E. In around nine COVID-19 convalescent patients and a handful of infection-naive healthy vaccine recipients, the spike-specific CD4+ TCR repertoire before mRNA vaccination was compared with the repertoire after mRNA vaccination. Six males and four females were included in the convalescent cohort, with two Hispanic individuals, seven Caucasians, two Asians and one multiracial person represented.

Read against the paper, the sample's treatment or condition label means: approximately nine-day PBMC culture with coronavirus spike peptide pools or control peptides (ViraFEST assay). To expand antigen-specific T cells with peptide pools and then pick out the expanded clonotypes through TCR sequencing, the study relied on the ViraFEST assay. The positive SARS-CoV-2 PCR tests of the convalescent patients were dated from March to December 2020, before the Alpha, Beta and Delta variants emerged in the United States. About 2 million PBMCs per well were cultured in IMDM with roughly 5% human AB serum and roughly 10 IU/ml IL-2, plus 10 ug/ml peptide pools. Half of the culture medium was replaced with fresh IL-2-containing medium on days 3 and 7. After around 11 days of culture, CD4+ T cells were isolated by negative selection using the EasySep CD4+ T cell isolation kit. PBMCs were separated from whole blood using Ficoll-Paque Plus gradient centrifugation and then either used fresh or cryopreserved at -140C. Culture conditions were generally each tested in triplicate wells.

Clipping removes 0 bases from V and 1 base from J, with 6 as the unmatched junction base count. The CDR3 covers 17 residues, taking in both the cysteine and the phenylalanine. The retained sequence is limited to the CDR3, 51 bases, with the frame set at the first base. The germline V gene provides CDR1 LGHNA and CDR2 YSLEER. Study-wide conclusions, independent of this receptor: Relatively few convalescent patients were included in the study, and early timepoints after natural infection were not analyzed. In convalescent patients, a median roughly 83% of post-vaccine SARS-CoV-2-reactive clones were detected only after vaccination, and vaccine-specific priming was suggested by this finding. Of the vaccine-specific clones found in convalescent patients, nearly all (304 of 307) were mono-reactive for SARS-CoV-2 spike instead of being cross-reactive with common cold coronaviruses. Although the median number of SARS-CoV-2-reactive clonotypes went up from roughly 23 after infection to some 37 after vaccination, the increase was not significant.

The sequence joins TRBV4-3 to TRBJ2-5; TRBD2 lines up with 9 middle nucleotides. The sample comprised CD4+ T cells from blood, cultured in vitro. The sequence was collected from a human donor who had recovered from COVID-19. The CDR3 reads CASSQDHSGGPQETQYF. The DNA reads as follows: TGCGCCAGCAGCCAAGATCACAGCGGGGGGCCCCAAGAGACCCAGTACTTC.